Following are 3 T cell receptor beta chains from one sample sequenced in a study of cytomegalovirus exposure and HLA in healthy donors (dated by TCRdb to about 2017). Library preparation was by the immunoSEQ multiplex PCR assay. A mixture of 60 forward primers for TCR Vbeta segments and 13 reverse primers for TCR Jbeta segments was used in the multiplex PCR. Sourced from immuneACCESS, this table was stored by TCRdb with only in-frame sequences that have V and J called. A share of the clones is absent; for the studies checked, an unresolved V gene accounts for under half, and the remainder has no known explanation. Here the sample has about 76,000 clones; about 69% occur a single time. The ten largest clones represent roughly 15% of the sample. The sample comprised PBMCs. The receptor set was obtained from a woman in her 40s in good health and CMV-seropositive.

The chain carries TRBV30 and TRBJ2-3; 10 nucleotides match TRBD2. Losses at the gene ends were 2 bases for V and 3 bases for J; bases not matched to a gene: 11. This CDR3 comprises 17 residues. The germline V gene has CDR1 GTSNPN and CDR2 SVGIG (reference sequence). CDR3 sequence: CAWSPSGLAGVTDTQYF. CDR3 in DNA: TGTGCCTGGAGTCCAAGCGGGCTAGCGGGGGTTACAGATACGCAGTATTTT. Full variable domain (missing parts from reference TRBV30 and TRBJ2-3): SQTIHQWPATLVQPVGSPLSLECTVEGTSNPNLYWYRQAAGRGLQLLFYSVGIGQISSEVPQNLSASRPQDRQFILSSKKLLLSDSGFYLCAWSPSGLAGVTDTQYFGPGTRLTVL.

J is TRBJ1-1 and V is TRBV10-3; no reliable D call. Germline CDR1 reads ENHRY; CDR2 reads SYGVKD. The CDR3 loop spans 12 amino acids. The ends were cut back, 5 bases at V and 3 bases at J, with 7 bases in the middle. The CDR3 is CAISREHTEAFF. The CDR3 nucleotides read TGTGCCATCAGTAGGGAGCACACTGAAGCTTTCTTT.

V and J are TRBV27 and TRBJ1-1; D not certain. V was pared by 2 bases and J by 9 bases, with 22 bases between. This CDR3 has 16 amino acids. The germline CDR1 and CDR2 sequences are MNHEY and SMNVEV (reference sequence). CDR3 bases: TGTGCCAGCAGTTTAAGGTGGAGCAGACTACTAAAGAAAGCTTTCTTT. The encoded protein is CASSLRWSRLLKKAFF.